This T cell receptor beta chain was found in a study of blood T cell repertoires in COVID-19. Study background: COVID-19 samples, acute and convalescent, were from the United States, Italy and Spain. In each case, the material was cDNA or gDNA derived from T cells, B-cell-depleted T cells, or PBMCs.

Deletions cut 2 bases from V and 0 bases from J, with 10 bases between. Germline lookup yields CDR1 KGHDR and CDR2 SFDVKD. The CDR3 spans 16 residues. Source study methods: Amplification with reference gene primers provided the estimates of nucleated cell counts. The repertoire was sequenced with immunoSEQ multiplex PCR; TCRdb's copy has only in-frame clones and lacks some. The D gene and trimming were derived from the DNA, and the V and J assignments and clone size from that table. The top ten hold approximately 2.5% of the sample, which has tens of thousands of clones, roughly 80% seen once. Sequenced material: peripheral blood. This chain uses TRBV24-1 with TRBJ2-1, with D tentatively TRBD2 (5 bases). The sequence was collected from a man in his forties or fifties with acute or convalescent COVID-19. The chain's CDR3 is CATSDSEGSSYNEQFF. The CDR3 region has the DNA TGTGCCACCAGTGATTCTGAAGGGAGCTCCTACAATGAGCAGTTCTTC.